This T cell receptor beta chain appears in the sequencing data of a study of patients and donors after allogeneic stem cell transplantation. TCRdb analysed the RT-PCR reads with MiXCR anew, one entry per CDR3 protein. In the table there are about 160,000 distinct CDR3 sequences, about a quarter of which are singletons. This clonotype has only a few counts. Germline CDR1 is SQVTM and CDR2 is ANQGSEA. The ends were cut back, 6 bases at V and 2 bases at J, with 8 bases in the middle. The CDR3 is 11 amino acids. The TCR comes from a human donor who was either an allogeneic HSCT recipient or a stem cell or donor lymphocyte infusion donor (not recorded which). It is not recorded whose cells these are; they may come from a transplant donor. The rearrangement links TRBV29-1 to TRBJ2-7; no reliable D call. The sample was blood, either unsorted or a sorted T cell fraction (not recorded which). CDR3 amino acids: CSVDTPYEQYF. The CDR3 DNA reads as TGCAGCGTAGACACCCCCTACGAGCAGTACTTC.